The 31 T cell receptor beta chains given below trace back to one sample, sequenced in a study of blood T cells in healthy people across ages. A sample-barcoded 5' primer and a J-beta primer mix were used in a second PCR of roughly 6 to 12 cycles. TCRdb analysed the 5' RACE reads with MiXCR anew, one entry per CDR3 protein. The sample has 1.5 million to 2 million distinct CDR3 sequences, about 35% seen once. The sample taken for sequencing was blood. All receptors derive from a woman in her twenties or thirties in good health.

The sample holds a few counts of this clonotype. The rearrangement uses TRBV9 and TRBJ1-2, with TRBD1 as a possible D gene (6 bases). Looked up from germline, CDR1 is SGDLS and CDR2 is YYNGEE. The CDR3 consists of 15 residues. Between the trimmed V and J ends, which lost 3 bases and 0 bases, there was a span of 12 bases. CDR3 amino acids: CASSATDRTNYGYTF. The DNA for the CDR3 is TGTGCCAGCAGCGCGACTGACAGGACTAACTATGGCTACACCTTC.

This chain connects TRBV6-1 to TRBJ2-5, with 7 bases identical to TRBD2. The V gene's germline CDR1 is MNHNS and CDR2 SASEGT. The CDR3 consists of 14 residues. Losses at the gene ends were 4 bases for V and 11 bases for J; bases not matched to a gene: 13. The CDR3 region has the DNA TGTGCCAGCAGTGTCCTAGCGGAGTACAATGAGCAGTACTTC. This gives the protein CASSVLAEYNEQYF.

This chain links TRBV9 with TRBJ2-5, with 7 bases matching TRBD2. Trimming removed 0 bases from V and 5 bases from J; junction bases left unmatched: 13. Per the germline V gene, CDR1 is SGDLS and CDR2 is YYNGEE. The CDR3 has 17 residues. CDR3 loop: CASSVGRGGGLTETQYF. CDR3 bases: TGTGCCAGCAGCGTAGGTAGGGGCGGGGGATTGACTGAGACCCAGTACTTC. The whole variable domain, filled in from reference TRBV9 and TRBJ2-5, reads DSGVTQTPKHLITATGQRVTLRCSPRSGDLSVYWYQQSLDQGLQFLIQYYNGEERAKGNILERFSAQQFPDLHSELNLSSLELGDSALYFCASSVGRGGGLTETQYFGPGTRLLVL.

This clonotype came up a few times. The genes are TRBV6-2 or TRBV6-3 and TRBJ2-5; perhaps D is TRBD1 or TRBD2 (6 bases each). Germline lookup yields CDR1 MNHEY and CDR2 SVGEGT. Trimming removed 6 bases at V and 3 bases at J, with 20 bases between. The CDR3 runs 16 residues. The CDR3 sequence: CASRPSMGGGKETQYF. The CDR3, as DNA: TGTGCCAGCAGACCCTCCATGGGGGGCGGAAAAGAGACCCAGTACTTC.

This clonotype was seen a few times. This CDR3 is CASSEGTYAYEQYF. The DNA of the CDR3 is TGTGCCAGCAGCGAGGGAACCTATGCCTACGAGCAGTACTTC. The genes are TRBV27 and TRBJ2-7; a weak D match, TRBD2 (5 bases). The V end was cut by 6 bases, the J end by 2 bases, with 14 bases between. Germline V gene lookup returns CDR1 MNHEY and CDR2 SMNVEV (reference sequence). The CDR3 consists of 14 residues.

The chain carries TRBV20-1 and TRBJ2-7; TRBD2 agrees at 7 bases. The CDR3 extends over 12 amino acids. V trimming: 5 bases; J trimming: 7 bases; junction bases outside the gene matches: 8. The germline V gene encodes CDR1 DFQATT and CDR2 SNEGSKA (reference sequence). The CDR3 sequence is CSASPTSREQYF. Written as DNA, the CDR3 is TGCAGTGCTTCCCCGACTAGCAGGGAGCAGTACTTC.

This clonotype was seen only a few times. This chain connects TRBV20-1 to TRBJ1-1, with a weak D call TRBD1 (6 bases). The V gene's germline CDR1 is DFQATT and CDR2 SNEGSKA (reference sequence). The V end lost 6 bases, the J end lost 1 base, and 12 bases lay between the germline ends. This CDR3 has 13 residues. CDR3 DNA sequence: TGCAGTGCGGTAGGACAGCCGAACACTGAAGCTTTCTTT. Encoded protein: CSAVGQPNTEAFF.

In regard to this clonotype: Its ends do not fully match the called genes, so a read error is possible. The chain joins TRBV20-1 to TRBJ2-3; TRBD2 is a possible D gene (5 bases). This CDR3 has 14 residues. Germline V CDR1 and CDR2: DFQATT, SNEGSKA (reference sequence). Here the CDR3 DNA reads TGCAGTGCTCCGATGCGGAGGAGCACAGATACGCGGTATTTT. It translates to CSAPMRRSTDTRYF.

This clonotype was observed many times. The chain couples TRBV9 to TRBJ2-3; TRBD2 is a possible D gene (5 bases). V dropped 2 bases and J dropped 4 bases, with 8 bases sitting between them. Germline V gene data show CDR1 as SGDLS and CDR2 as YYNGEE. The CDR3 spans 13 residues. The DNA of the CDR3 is TGTGCCAGCAGCGTCGGGGTCCCAGATACGCAGTATTTT. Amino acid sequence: CASSVGVPDTQYF.

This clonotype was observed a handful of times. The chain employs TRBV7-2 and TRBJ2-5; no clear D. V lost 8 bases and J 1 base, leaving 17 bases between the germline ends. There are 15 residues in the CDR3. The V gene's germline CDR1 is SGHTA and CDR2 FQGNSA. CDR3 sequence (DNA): TGTGCCAGCCTATACAGAGCCTTTATCCAAGAGACCCAGTACTTC. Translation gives CASLYRAFIQETQYF.

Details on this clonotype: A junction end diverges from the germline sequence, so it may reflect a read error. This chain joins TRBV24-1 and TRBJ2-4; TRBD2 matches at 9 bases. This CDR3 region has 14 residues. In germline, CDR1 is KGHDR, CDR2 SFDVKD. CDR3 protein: CATSERGLANIRYF. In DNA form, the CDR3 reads TGTGCCACCAGTGAAAGGGGACTAGCTAACATTCGGTACTTC.

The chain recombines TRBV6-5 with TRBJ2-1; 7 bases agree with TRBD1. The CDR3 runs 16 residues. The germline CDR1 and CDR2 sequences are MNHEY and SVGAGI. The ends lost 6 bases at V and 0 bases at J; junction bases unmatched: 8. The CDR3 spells CASSRQGPSSYNEQFF. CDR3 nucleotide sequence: TGTGCCAGCAGCCGACAGGGCCCAAGCTCCTACAATGAGCAGTTCTTC.

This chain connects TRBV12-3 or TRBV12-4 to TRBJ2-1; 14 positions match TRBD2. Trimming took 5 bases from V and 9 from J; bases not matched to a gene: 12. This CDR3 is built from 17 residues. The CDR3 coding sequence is TGTGCCAGCAGTCCCTCGGGACTAGCGGGAGTAATCAGTGAGCAGTTCTTC. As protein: CASSPSGLAGVISEQFF.

In DNA form, the CDR3 reads TGTGCCAGCAGCAATACAGGGGGATTCCAAGAGACCCAGTACTTC. It is translated as CASSNTGGFQETQYF. The V and J genes are TRBV11-2 and TRBJ2-5; 8 bases align to TRBD1. CDR3 length: 15 residues. Per the germline V gene, CDR1 is SGHAT and CDR2 is FQNNGV. V lost 5 bases, J lost 1 base, and 6 bases stayed unmatched.

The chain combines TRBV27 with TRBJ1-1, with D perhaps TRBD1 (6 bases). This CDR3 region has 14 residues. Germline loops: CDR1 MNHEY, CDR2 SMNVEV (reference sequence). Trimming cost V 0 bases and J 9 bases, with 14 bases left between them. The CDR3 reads CASSLSGGSSQAFF. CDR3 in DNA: TGTGCCAGCAGTTTATCAGGGGGGAGCTCCCAAGCTTTCTTT.

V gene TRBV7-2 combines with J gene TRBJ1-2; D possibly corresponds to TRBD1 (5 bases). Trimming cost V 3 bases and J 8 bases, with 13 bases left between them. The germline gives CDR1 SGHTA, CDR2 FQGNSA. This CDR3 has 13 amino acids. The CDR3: CASSFDGEGGYTF. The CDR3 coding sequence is TGTGCCAGCAGCTTCGACGGGGAGGGGGGCTACACCTTC.

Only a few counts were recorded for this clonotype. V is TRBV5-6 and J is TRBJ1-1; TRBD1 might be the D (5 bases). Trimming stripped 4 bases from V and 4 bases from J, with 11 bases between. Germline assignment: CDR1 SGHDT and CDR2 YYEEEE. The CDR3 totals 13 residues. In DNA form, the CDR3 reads TGTGCCAGCAGCCCGGGGGTGGGCACTGAAGCTTTCTTT. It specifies CASSPGVGTEAFF.

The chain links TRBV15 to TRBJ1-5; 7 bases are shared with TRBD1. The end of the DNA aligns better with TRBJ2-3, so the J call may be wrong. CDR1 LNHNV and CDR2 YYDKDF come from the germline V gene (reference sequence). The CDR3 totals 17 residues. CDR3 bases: TGTGCCACCAGCAGAGATGTCAGGACAGGCCCCAATCAGCCCCAGTATTTT. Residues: CATSRDVRTGPNQPQYF.

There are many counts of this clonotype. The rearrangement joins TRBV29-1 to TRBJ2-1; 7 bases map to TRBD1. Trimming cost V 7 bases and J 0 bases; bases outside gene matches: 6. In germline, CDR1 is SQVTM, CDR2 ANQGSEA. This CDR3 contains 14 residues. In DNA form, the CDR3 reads TGCAGCGCCGTAGGGACAGTCTCCTACAATGAGCAGTTCTTC. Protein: CSAVGTVSYNEQFF.

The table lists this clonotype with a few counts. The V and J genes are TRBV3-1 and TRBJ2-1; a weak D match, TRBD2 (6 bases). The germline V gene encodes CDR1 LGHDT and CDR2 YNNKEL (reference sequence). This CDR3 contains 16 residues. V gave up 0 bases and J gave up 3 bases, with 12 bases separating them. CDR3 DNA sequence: TGTGCCAGCAGCCAAGATATGGACTACCGCTACAATGAGCAGTTCTTC. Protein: CASSQDMDYRYNEQFF.

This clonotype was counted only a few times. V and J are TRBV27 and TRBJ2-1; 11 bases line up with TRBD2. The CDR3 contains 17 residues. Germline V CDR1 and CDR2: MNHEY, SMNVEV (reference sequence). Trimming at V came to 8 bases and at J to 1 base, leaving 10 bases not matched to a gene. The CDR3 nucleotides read TGTGCCAGCCGTATACTAGCGGGGGCGCGATCCTACAATGAGCAGTTCTTC. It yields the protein CASRILAGARSYNEQFF.

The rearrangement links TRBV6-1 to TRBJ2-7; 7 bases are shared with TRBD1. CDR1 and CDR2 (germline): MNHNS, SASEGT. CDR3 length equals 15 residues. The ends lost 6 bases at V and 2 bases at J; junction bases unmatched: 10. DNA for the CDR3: TGTGCCAGCAGGGCCCCGACAGGGCCCCCCTACGAGCAGTACTTC. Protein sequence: CASRAPTGPPYEQYF.

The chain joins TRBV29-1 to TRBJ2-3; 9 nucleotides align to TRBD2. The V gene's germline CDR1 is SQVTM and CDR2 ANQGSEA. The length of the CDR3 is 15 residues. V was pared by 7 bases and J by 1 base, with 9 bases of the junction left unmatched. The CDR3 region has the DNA TGCAGCGGCACCCTAGCGGGGTTAGGCACAGATACGCAGTATTTT. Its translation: CSGTLAGLGTDTQYF.

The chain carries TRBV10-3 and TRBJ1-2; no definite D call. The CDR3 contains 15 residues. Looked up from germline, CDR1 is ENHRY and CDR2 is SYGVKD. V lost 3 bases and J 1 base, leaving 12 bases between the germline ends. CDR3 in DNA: TGTGCCATCAGTGATCTGGCCCTCGTTAACTATGGCTACACCTTC. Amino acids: CAISDLALVNYGYTF.

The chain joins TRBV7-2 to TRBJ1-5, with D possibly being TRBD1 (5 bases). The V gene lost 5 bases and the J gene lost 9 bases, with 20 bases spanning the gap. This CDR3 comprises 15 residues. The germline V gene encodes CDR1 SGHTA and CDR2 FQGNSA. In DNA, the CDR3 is TGTGCCAGCAGCCTGTCGACGGGGCCCTTCGTGCCCCAGCATTTT. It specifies CASSLSTGPFVPQHF.

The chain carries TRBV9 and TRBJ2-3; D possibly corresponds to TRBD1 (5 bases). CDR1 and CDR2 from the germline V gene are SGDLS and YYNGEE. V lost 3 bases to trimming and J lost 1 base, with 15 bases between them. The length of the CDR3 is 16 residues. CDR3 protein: CASSGNRSRGTDTQYF. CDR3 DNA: TGTGCCAGCAGCGGGAACAGGTCACGCGGCACAGATACGCAGTATTTT.

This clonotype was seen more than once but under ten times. For the CDR3, the DNA is TGTGCCAGCAGAGAGAGGACTAGCGGGAGTTACGAGCAGTACTTC. Protein sequence: CASRERTSGSYEQYF. The J gene is TRBJ2-5, the V gene TRBV2; 13 bases are shared with TRBD2. The J call is uncertain, as TRBJ2-7 better fits the DNA end. Germline values: CDR1 SNHLY, CDR2 FYNNEI. The CDR3 runs 15 residues.

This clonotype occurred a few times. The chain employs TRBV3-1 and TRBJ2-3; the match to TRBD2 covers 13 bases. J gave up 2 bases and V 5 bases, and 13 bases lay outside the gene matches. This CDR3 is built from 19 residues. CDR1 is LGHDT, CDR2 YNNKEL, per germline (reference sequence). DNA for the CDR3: TGTGCCAGCAGCTCCGGACTAGCGGGGGCCCCTCTATCCACAGATACGCAGTATTTT. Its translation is CASSSGLAGAPLSTDTQYF.

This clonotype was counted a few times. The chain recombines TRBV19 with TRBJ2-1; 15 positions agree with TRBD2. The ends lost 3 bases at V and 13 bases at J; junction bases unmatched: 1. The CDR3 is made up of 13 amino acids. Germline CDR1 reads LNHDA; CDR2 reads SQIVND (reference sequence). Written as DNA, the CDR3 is TGTGCCAGTAGTATGGGACTAGCGGGGGGACAGTTCTTC. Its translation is CASSMGLAGGQFF.

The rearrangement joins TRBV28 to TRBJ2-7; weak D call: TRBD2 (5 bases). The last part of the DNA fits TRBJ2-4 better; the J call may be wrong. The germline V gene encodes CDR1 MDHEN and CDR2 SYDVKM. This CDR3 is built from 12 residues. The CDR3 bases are TGTGCCAGCAGCCTAAATGAGGGCATTCAGTACTTC. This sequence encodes CASSLNEGIQYF.

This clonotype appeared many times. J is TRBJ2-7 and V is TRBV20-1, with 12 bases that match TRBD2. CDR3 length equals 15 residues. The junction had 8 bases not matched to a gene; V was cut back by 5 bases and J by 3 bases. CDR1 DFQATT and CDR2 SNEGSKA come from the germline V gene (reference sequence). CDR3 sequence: CSAVLAGGSGYEQYF. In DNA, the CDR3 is TGCAGTGCTGTCCTAGCGGGAGGGAGTGGCTACGAGCAGTACTTC.